The 2 T cell receptor beta chains in this list originate from one sample, sequenced in a study of blood T cells in healthy people across ages. With a J-beta primer mix and a sample-barcoded 5' primer, a second PCR ran roughly 6 to 11 cycles. TCRdb reprocessed the 5' RACE reads with MiXCR, giving one entry per CDR3 protein. The sample shows around 1,500,000 distinct CDR3 sequences, roughly 45% of them seen only once. Sequenced input: blood. Source of these receptors: a woman aged 18-29 years in good health.

This clonotype was seen more than once but under ten times. DNA for the CDR3: TGTGCCAGCAAAGCGACTTCCTATGGCTACACCTTC. Translated: CASKATSYGYTF. The V and J genes are TRBV11-2 and TRBJ1-2, with D uncertain. The CDR3 extends over 12 amino acids. In germline, CDR1 is SGHAT, CDR2 FQNNGV. Trimming shortened V by 7 bases and J by 4 bases, and 10 bases separated the two germline ends.

The chain recombines TRBV4-1 with TRBJ1-5; no firm D call. Per germline, CDR1 MGHRA and CDR2 YSYEKL. Trimming removed 0 bases at V and 1 base at J, with 7 bases between. This CDR3 is 15 amino acids long. Written as DNA, the CDR3 is TGCGCCAGCAGCCAAGATCAGGCCAGCAATCAGCCCCAGCATTTT. Protein sequence: CASSQDQASNQPQHF.